The clone carrying this T cell receptor (beta chain) was recorded a few times. Its specificity is unknown. There are 13 residues in the CDR3. V lost 8 bases, J lost 8 bases, and 16 bases lay in between. The germline V gene has CDR1 SNHLY and CDR2 FYNNEI. This record belongs to a study of metastatic and nonmetastatic thyroid tumors. At the level of the study: From malignant and benign thyroid patients, repertoires in blood and in tumor or nodule tissue were compared.

Original processing methods: It was from CDR3 differences across clinicopathological groups that a distant-metastasis classifier for papillary thyroid cancer was built. With MiXCR, TCRdb reprocessed the PCR reads. TCRdb, not the original authors, processed these V and J calls. Of some 28,000 clones in the sample, around a fifth are singletons; the top ten hold roughly two fifths. All patients were untreated before thyroid surgery. Notes on the study in general: Across blood and tumor, TCR beta diversity in malignant thyroid tumors was reportedly significantly higher than in benign nodules.

The receptor comes from a female donor with papillary thyroid cancer or a benign thyroid nodule (not recorded which). Some clones in this sample may be carry-over from other donors' samples. The sequencing input was blood. The rearrangement uses TRBV2 and TRBJ2-1; D possibly corresponds to TRBD1 (5 bases). The CDR3 region has the DNA TGTGCCAGCTATTTCCCCGGACAATATGAGCAGTTCTTC. Its protein is CASYFPGQYEQFF.